This T cell receptor (beta chain) was sequenced for a study of PD-L1 blockade in urothelial cancer. Study background: Males with bladder-origin urothelial cancer made up about 90% of the roughly 29 patients. Treatment start was followed by blood analysis at 3 weeks (second dose) and again at 6 weeks. Patients had undergone 0 to 3 prior chemotherapy regimens.

Note on this clone: Antigen unknown.

Points from the study as a whole: Below-median pretreatment blood TCR clonality was a predictor of better survival.

Sample time point: peripheral blood 6 weeks after treatment start. The repertoire was sequenced with immunoSEQ multiplex PCR; TCRdb's copy has only in-frame clones and lacks some. The sample has more than 95,000 clones, about 82% seen once; the top ten hold 2.4%. CDR1 is MNHEY and CDR2 is SVGAGI in the germline V gene. CDR3 length equals 16 residues. V shed 8 bases and J shed 2 bases, with 16 bases lying between them. This specimen was PBMCs, taken around atezolizumab (anti-PD-L1) treatment. This sequence joins TRBV6-5 and TRBJ2-6, with D perhaps TRBD1 (6 bases). This clonotype originated in a man aged 50-59 years with urothelial cancer. The CDR3 loop reads CASRSANRAGANVLTF. As DNA, the CDR3 is TGTGCCAGCCGTTCCGCCAACAGGGCTGGGGCCAACGTCCTGACTTTC.